The clone carrying this TCR beta chain was seen more than once but under ten times. The data are from a study of control samples from healthy donors and cancer patients. Assay used: immunoSEQ multiplex PCR; TCRdb lists only in-frame clones, some missing. The repertoire holds about 110,000 clones, roughly 90% seen once, with roughly 3.7% in the top ten. Germline V gene sequence: CDR1 MGHRA, CDR2 YSYEKL. The ends lost 0 bases at V and 4 bases at J; junction bases unmatched: 6. The CDR3 runs 16 residues. This sequence joins TRBV4-1 and TRBJ1-3; 7 bases map to TRBD1. Sequencing used PBMCs. This TCR came from a woman in her sixties with lung cancer. For the CDR3, the DNA is TGCGCCAGCAGCCAAGAGGGGCTGACAGGGGGAAACACCATATATTTT. Translation: CASSQEGLTGGNTIYF.